This T cell receptor (beta chain) was recovered during a study of molecular identifiers for immune sequencing clone quantification. Study-level findings and limits: Among about a million naive cells, spiked Jurkat TCR RNA from a single cell was reportedly detectable.

Previously described methods with listed TCR primers produced the bulk TCR libraries. TCRdb re-derived calls from the PCR reads in MiXCR, one entry per CDR3 protein. The table shows about 320,000 distinct CDR3 sequences, with 20% to 25% occurring only once. This clonotype was recorded at least ten times. As yet, its antigen is unknown. Trimming stripped 4 bases from V and 11 bases from J, with 15 bases between. The CDR3 has 14 amino acids. Germline lookup yields CDR1 SEHNR and CDR2 FQNEAQ (reference sequence). The chain combines TRBV7-9 with TRBJ1-6, with D maybe TRBD1 (5 bases). Sequencing was done on a sample of naive CD8+ T cells from blood, with Jurkat cell RNA spiked in. Subset: FACS-sorted CD8+CD4-CCR7+CD45RA+ naive T cells. This TCR came from a human donor in good health. Some libraries in this study had Jurkat cell RNA spiked in. In DNA, the CDR3 is TGTGCCAGCAGCTCATGGGACGTCGGTACACCCCTCCACTTT. It codes for CASSSWDVGTPLHF.